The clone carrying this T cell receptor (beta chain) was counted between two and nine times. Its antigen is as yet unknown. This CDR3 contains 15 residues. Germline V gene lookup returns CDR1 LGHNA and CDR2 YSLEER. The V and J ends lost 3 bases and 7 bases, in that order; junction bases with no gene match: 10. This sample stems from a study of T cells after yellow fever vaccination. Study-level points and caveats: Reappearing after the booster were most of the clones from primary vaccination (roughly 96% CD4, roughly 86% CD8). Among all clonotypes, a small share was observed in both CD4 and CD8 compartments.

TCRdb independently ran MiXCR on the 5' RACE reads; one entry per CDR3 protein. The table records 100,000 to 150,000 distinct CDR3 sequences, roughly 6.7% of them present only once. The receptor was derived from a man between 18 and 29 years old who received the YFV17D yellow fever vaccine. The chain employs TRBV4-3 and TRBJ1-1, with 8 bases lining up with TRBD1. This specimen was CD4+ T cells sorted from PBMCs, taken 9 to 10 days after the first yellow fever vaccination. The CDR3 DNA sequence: TGCGCCAGCAGCCAGGACAGGGCTCACGCCGGTGAAGCTTTCTTT. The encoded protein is CASSQDRAHAGEAFF.